Below, 31 T cell receptor beta chains from the same sample are listed, as sequenced in a study of molecular identifiers for immune sequencing clone quantification. TCRdb redid the calling of the PCR reads with MiXCR, one entry per CDR3 protein. Of hundreds of thousands of distinct CDR3 sequences listed, about 25% are singletons. The sample consisted of naive CD8+ T cells from blood, with Jurkat cell RNA spiked in. The subset here: FACS-sorted CD8+CD4-CCR7+CD45RA+ naive T cells. The source is a human donor in good health. Some libraries in this study had Jurkat cell RNA spiked in.

This clonotype came up a few times. This chain links TRBV6-5 with TRBJ1-1, with a tentative D call TRBD1 (5 bases). Germline lookup yields CDR1 MNHEY and CDR2 SVGAGI. The CDR3 spans 14 residues. Deletions cut 8 bases from V and 0 bases from J, with 13 bases between. The CDR3 DNA reads as TGTGCCAGCTCCCGAGGGACGGTGAACACTGAAGCTTTCTTT. Its translation: CASSRGTVNTEAFF.

This clonotype appeared a few times. J is TRBJ2-3 and V is TRBV6-2 or TRBV6-3, with D maybe TRBD1 (6 bases). The CDR3 length is 18 residues. Trimming cost V 0 bases and J 4 bases, with 20 bases left between them. Germline V gene data show CDR1 as MNHEY and CDR2 as SVGEGT. The CDR3 reads CASSYSTAITGIPDTQYF. The CDR3 DNA reads as TGTGCCAGCAGTTACTCCACTGCCATCACAGGGATCCCAGATACGCAGTATTTT.

In this sample, this clonotype turned up a few times. The rearrangement uses TRBV20-1 and TRBJ2-2; 8 nucleotides match TRBD2. The CDR3 contains 15 residues. The ends lost 3 bases at V and 2 bases at J; junction bases unmatched: 5. CDR1 DFQATT and CDR2 SNEGSKA come from the germline V gene (reference sequence). The DNA for the CDR3 is TGCAGTGCTAGTGCAAGCGGGGGCAACACCGGGGAGCTGTTTTTT. Protein: CSASASGGNTGELFF.

The rearrangement joins TRBV5-4 to TRBJ2-3; 9 bases agree with TRBD2. The junction had 7 bases not matched to a gene; V was cut back by 0 bases and J by 5 bases. Looked up from germline, CDR1 is SGHNT and CDR2 is YYREEE (reference sequence). The CDR3 runs 16 residues. This chain's CDR3 is CASSLVAGGPIDTQYF. As DNA, the CDR3 is TGTGCCAGCAGCTTGGTGGCGGGAGGGCCAATAGATACGCAGTATTTT.

This clonotype was recorded many times. The chain couples TRBV7-9 to TRBJ1-1; a weak D match, TRBD1 (5 bases). Trimming removed 7 bases at V and 8 bases at J, with 23 bases between. In germline, CDR1 is SEHNR, CDR2 FQNEAQ (reference sequence). The length of the CDR3 is 15 residues. CDR3 protein: CASTPGTPVSLEAFF. The CDR3 DNA reads TGTGCCAGCACCCCCGGGACGCCGGTTTCGCTAGAAGCTTTCTTT.

There are a few counts of this clonotype. The chain links TRBV11-2 to TRBJ1-6; D unclear. Trimming removed 1 base at V and 7 bases at J, with 17 bases between. This CDR3 is built from 17 residues. Germline CDR1 SGHAT, CDR2 FQNNGV. CDR3 coding DNA: TGTGCCAGCAGCTTAGCTTTAGCGGGAATTGGAAATTCACCCCTCCACTTT. Translation gives CASSLALAGIGNSPLHF.

This chain uses TRBV20-1 with TRBJ2-7; D perhaps matches TRBD2 (6 bases). V was shortened by 3 bases and J by 0 bases, with 9 bases between the two germline ends. CDR1 and CDR2 (germline): DFQATT, SNEGSKA (reference sequence). The CDR3 spans 13 residues. The CDR3 loop reads CSASAGNSYEQYF. As DNA, the CDR3 is TGCAGTGCTAGTGCGGGGAACTCCTACGAGCAGTACTTC.

This clonotype was seen once. The chain combines TRBV6-2 or TRBV6-3 with TRBJ2-7; D not certain. CDR3 length equals 16 residues. CDR1 and CDR2 from the germline V gene are MNHEY and SVGEGT. V was trimmed by 0 bases and J by 0 bases, leaving 12 bases between them. As DNA, the CDR3 is TGTGCCAGCAGTTACTCGACTTTAACCCTCTCCTACGAGCAGTACTTC. This codes for CASSYSTLTLSYEQYF.

This clonotype was seen once. This could be a read error, since a much larger clone is one nucleotide away. The genes are TRBV29-1 and TRBJ2-1; D tentatively fits TRBD1 or TRBD2 (6 bases each). Germline lookup yields CDR1 SQVTM and CDR2 ANQGSEA. CDR3 size: 15 residues. CDR3 sequence: CSVERLGGRGNERFF. As DNA, the CDR3 is TGCAGCGTGGAAAGACTAGGGGGAAGGGGTAATGAGCGGTTCTTC.

The V call is TRBV5-1, the J call TRBJ2-1; tentative D call: TRBD1 (6 bases). This CDR3 region has 15 residues. Trimming removed 5 bases from V and 0 bases from J, with 12 bases in between. The germline CDR1 and CDR2 sequences are SGHRS and YFSETQ. The DNA of the CDR3 is TGCGCCAGCAGACCTGCGGACAGCTCCTACAATGAGCAGTTCTTC. Protein: CASRPADSSYNEQFF.

This clonotype was observed at least ten times. The rearrangement joins TRBV12-3 or TRBV12-4 to TRBJ2-5; perhaps TRBD1 as D (5 bases). The CDR3 runs to 14 residues. Trimming took 9 bases from V and 2 from J, leaving 16 bases between them. The CDR3 DNA is TGTGCCAGTAGTATCTTAGGGGATCAAGAGACCCAGTACTTC. Translating it yields CASSILGDQETQYF.

The V and J genes are TRBV6-2 or TRBV6-3 and TRBJ2-1; tentatively, D is TRBD2 (5 bases). Trimming pared 10 bases from V and 2 bases from J, leaving 18 bases between. CDR3 size: 15 residues. Germline loops: CDR1 MNHEY, CDR2 SVGEGT. CDR3 nucleotides: TGTGCCACCGTACTAGACCCCTTACCCTACAATGAGCAGTTCTTC. It specifies CATVLDPLPYNEQFF.

This clonotype was observed a few times. This chain connects TRBV11-1 to TRBJ2-7; D tentatively reads TRBD1 or TRBD2 (6 bases each). The V end lost 5 bases, the J end lost 5 bases, and 16 bases lay between the germline ends. CDR3 length equals 14 residues. CDR1 and CDR2 (germline): SGHAT, FQDESV (reference sequence). CDR3 protein: CASSQIRGLNEQYF. DNA for the CDR3: TGTGCCAGCAGCCAGATCCGGGGGCTTAACGAGCAGTACTTC. Full variable domain (missing parts from reference TRBV11-1 and TRBJ2-7): EAEVAQSPRYKITEKSQAVAFWCDPISGHATLYWYRQILGQGPELLVQFQDESVVDDSQLPKDRFSAERLKGVDSTLKIQPAELGDSAMYLCASSQIRGLNEQYFGPGTRLTVT.

This clonotype was seen a few times. This sequence joins TRBV3-1 and TRBJ2-7; the D gene could be TRBD1 or TRBD2 (5 bases each). The CDR3 has 14 residues. The V end lost 1 base, the J end lost 5 bases, and 12 bases lay between the germline ends. CDR1 and CDR2 from the germline V gene are LGHDT and YNNKEL (reference sequence). The CDR3 DNA reads TGTGCCAGCAGCCAAGCAGGGACGGTCCACGAGCAGTACTTC. Translated: CASSQAGTVHEQYF.

This clonotype was observed at least ten times. The rearrangement uses TRBV19 and TRBJ1-1, with D perhaps matching TRBD1 (6 bases). Trimming pared 7 bases from V and 1 base from J, leaving 10 bases between. Germline assignment: CDR1 LNHDA and CDR2 SQIVND (reference sequence). The CDR3 runs 13 residues. In DNA form, the CDR3 reads TGTGCCAGTAAAACAGGGACGAACACTGAAGCTTTCTTT. Its protein product is CASKTGTNTEAFF.

This clonotype was seen repeatedly, ten times or more. The chain couples TRBV4-1 to TRBJ1-2; D gene unclear. Between the trimmed V and J ends, which lost 0 bases and 5 bases, there was a span of 7 bases. The CDR3 runs to 13 residues. CDR1 and CDR2 (germline): MGHRA, YSYEKL. The CDR3 region has the DNA TGCGCCAGCAGCCAAGACAGGCGTTATGGCTACACCTTC. Protein: CASSQDRRYGYTF.

V gene TRBV4-3 combines with J gene TRBJ2-1; TRBD2 agrees at 11 bases. V lost 2 bases to trimming and J lost 9 bases; unmatched junction nucleotides: 9. The CDR3 loop spans 16 amino acids. CDR1 and CDR2 (germline): LGHNA, YSLEER. The CDR3 loop reads CASSQFPSGGQGEQFF. In nucleotides, the CDR3 is TGCGCCAGCAGCCAATTTCCTAGCGGGGGGCAAGGTGAGCAGTTCTTC.

The chain employs TRBV24-1 and TRBJ1-1; D perhaps matches TRBD1 (6 bases). From germline, CDR1 is KGHDR and CDR2 SFDVKD. Trimming took off 4 bases at V and 10 bases at J, with 18 bases between the two ends. The CDR3 runs 14 residues. CDR3 bases: TGTGCCACCAGTGACCGCACAGGGAGTCCTGGAGCTTTCTTT. It yields the protein CATSDRTGSPGAFF.

The sample holds many counts of this clonotype. V usage is TRBV15 and J usage is TRBJ2-1, with 7 bases aligning to TRBD1. The V and J ends lost 8 bases and 7 bases, in that order; junction bases with no gene match: 11. Germline V gene data show CDR1 as LNHNV and CDR2 as YYDKDF (reference sequence). This CDR3 contains 14 residues. For the CDR3, the DNA is TGTGCCACCGCTTCGGCTAACAGGGGAAATGAGCAGTTCTTC. This encodes CATASANRGNEQFF.

This clonotype was picked up a small number of times. The V and J genes are TRBV20-1 and TRBJ2-7; D is possibly TRBD1 (5 bases). Germline CDR1 and CDR2: DFQATT and SNEGSKA (reference sequence). V shed 3 bases and J shed 6 bases, with 12 bases lying between them. The CDR3 has 12 amino acids. The CDR3 is CSARPARAEQYF. The CDR3 DNA follows: TGCAGTGCTAGGCCGGCCAGGGCCGAGCAGTACTTC.

CDR3 nucleotides: TGTGCCAGCAGTTCCAGCTCCTTAGTTGGCTACACCTTC. Encoded protein: CASSSSSLVGYTF. This chain uses TRBV27 with TRBJ1-2; D not resolved. Germline CDR1 MNHEY, CDR2 SMNVEV (reference sequence). The CDR3 runs to 13 residues. The germline V and J ends were trimmed by 4 bases and 7 bases, with 13 bases remaining between them.

This clonotype was observed many times. The genes are TRBV7-9 and TRBJ1-5, with D maybe TRBD1 (5 bases). V lost 5 bases and J lost 5, with 16 bases in between. The germline gives CDR1 SEHNR, CDR2 FQNEAQ (reference sequence). CDR3 size: 15 residues. The CDR3 loop reads CASSDSRESDQPQHF. The CDR3 DNA reads TGTGCCAGCAGCGACTCCAGGGAGAGCGATCAGCCCCAGCATTTT.

This clonotype has just a few counts. The J gene is TRBJ1-5, the V gene TRBV6-2 or TRBV6-3; D not certain. In germline, CDR1 is MNHEY, CDR2 SVGEGT. The CDR3 runs 15 residues. Trimming stripped 2 bases from V and 1 base from J, with 9 bases between. The CDR3 spells CASSYIPQSNQPQHF. Written as DNA, the CDR3 is TGTGCCAGCAGTTACATCCCCCAGAGCAATCAGCCCCAGCATTTT.

The chain is built from TRBV6-5 and TRBJ1-6, with 9 bases fitting TRBD1. The V segment lost 2 bases and the J segment 0 bases; nucleotides outside the gene matches: 8. The CDR3 extends over 19 amino acids. Germline CDR1 is MNHEY and CDR2 is SVGAGI. The CDR3: CASSYQGTGPSSYNSPLHF. The CDR3 DNA is TGTGCCAGCAGTTACCAAGGGACAGGGCCTAGCTCCTATAATTCACCCCTCCACTTT.

This clonotype was detected once. One junction end disagrees with the germline gene, perhaps due to a read error. The chain couples TRBV11-2 to TRBJ2-1; tentatively, D is TRBD2 (6 bases). Germline CDR1 reads SGHAT; CDR2 reads FQNNGV. The CDR3 covers 18 residues. The CDR3 protein is CASSLPAERVGDYNEQIF. In DNA, the CDR3 is TGTGCCAGCAGCCTCCCCGCGGAGCGGGTGGGAGACTACAATGAGCAGATCTTC.

The table lists this clonotype with many counts. V gene TRBV19 combines with J gene TRBJ2-1; D might be TRBD1 (7 bases). Germline-derived CDR1 and CDR2 are LNHDA and SQIVND (reference sequence). The CDR3 covers 11 residues. The V end was cut by 8 bases, the J end by 10 bases, with 12 bases between. The CDR3 DNA reads TGTGCCAGTTCTCCAGGGGGGGAGCAGTTCTTC. The encoded protein is CASSPGGEQFF.

This clonotype was picked up many times. The chain links TRBV25-1 to TRBJ2-3; D is possibly TRBD1 (6 bases). This CDR3 contains 16 residues. Germline CDR1 and CDR2: MGHDK and SYGVNS. The germline V and J ends were trimmed by 2 bases and 7 bases, with 19 bases remaining between them. The CDR3 spells CASSEGDRRPGYTQYF. In nucleotides, the CDR3 is TGTGCCAGCAGTGAAGGCGACAGGCGTCCAGGGTATACGCAGTATTTT.

The CDR3 loop reads CASSEAPDSYNEQFF. DNA for the CDR3: TGTGCCAGCAGTGAAGCGCCAGACTCCTACAATGAGCAGTTCTTC. The chain combines TRBV2 with TRBJ2-1; no reliable D call. CDR1 SNHLY and CDR2 FYNNEI come from the germline V gene. With 0 bases removed from V and 0 bases from J, the gap between germline ends came to 6 bases. The CDR3 extends over 15 amino acids.

This clonotype was counted a few times. This sequence joins TRBV27 and TRBJ2-3; the match to TRBD2 covers 8 bases. Trimming at V came to 6 bases and at J to 3 bases, leaving 8 bases not matched to a gene. The CDR3 loop spans 15 amino acids. CDR1 is MNHEY and CDR2 is SMNVEV in the germline V gene (reference sequence). DNA for the CDR3: TGTGCCAGCAGACTCATAGCGGGACCTACAGATACGCAGTATTTT. It specifies CASRLIAGPTDTQYF.

At least ten counts were recorded for this clonotype. J is TRBJ2-2 and V is TRBV30; D remains ambiguous. Germline V lookup: CDR1 GTSNPN, CDR2 SVGIG (reference sequence). The V end lost 1 base, the J end lost 1 base, and 16 bases lay between the germline ends. The CDR3 extends over 17 amino acids. This CDR3 reads CAWSAHLLKGNTGELFF. The DNA for the CDR3 is TGTGCCTGGAGTGCCCACCTATTGAAGGGGAACACCGGGGAGCTGTTTTTT. Full variable domain (missing parts from reference TRBV30 and TRBJ2-2): SQTIHQWPATLVQPVGSPLSLECTVEGTSNPNLYWYRQAAGRGLQLLFYSVGIGQISSEVPQNLSASRPQDRQFILSSKKLLLSDSGFYLCAWSAHLLKGNTGELFFGEGSRLTVL.

Details on this clonotype: It is likely a read error, because the conserved phenylalanine at the end of the CDR3 is missing. The chain links TRBV20-1 to TRBJ2-7; no definite D call. The V gene lost 0 bases and the J gene lost 1 base, with 10 bases spanning the gap. The CDR3 runs 14 residues. The germline V gene has CDR1 DFQATT and CDR2 SNEGSKA (reference sequence). The CDR3 protein is CSARDLGISYEQYL. The CDR3 DNA is TGCAGTGCTAGAGATTTGGGGATTTCCTACGAGCAGTACTTA.